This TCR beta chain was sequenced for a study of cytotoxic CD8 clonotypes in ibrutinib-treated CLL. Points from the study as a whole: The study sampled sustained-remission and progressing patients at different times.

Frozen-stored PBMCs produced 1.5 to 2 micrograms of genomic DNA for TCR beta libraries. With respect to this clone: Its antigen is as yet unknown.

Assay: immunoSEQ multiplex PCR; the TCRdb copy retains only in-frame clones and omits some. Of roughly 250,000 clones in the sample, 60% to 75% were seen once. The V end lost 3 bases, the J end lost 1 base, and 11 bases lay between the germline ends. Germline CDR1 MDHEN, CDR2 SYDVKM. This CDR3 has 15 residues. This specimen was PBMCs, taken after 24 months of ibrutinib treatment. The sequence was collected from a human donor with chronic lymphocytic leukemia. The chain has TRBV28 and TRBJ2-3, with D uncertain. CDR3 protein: CASSFFGSGTDTQYF. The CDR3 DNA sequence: TGTGCCAGCAGTTTTTTCGGCTCAGGCACAGATACGCAGTATTTT.